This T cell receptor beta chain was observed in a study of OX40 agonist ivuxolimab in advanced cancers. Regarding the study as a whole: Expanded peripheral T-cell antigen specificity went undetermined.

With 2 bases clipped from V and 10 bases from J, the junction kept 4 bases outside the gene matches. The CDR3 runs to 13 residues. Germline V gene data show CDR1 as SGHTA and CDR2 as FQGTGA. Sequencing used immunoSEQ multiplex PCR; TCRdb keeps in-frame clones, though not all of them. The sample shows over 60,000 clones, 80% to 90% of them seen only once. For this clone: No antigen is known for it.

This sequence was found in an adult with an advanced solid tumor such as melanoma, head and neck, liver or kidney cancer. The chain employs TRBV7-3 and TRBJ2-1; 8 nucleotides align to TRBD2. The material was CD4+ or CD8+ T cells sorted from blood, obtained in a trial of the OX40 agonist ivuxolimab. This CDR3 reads CASSLVAGGEQFF. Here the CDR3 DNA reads TGTGCCAGCAGCTTAGTCGCGGGGGGAGAGCAGTTCTTC. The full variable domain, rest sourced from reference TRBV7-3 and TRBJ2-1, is GAGVSQTPSNKVTEKGKYVELRCDPISGHTALYWYRQSLGQGPEFLIYFQGTGAADDSGLPNDRFFAVRPEGSVSTLKIQRTERGDSAVYLCASSLVAGGEQFFGPGTRLTVL.